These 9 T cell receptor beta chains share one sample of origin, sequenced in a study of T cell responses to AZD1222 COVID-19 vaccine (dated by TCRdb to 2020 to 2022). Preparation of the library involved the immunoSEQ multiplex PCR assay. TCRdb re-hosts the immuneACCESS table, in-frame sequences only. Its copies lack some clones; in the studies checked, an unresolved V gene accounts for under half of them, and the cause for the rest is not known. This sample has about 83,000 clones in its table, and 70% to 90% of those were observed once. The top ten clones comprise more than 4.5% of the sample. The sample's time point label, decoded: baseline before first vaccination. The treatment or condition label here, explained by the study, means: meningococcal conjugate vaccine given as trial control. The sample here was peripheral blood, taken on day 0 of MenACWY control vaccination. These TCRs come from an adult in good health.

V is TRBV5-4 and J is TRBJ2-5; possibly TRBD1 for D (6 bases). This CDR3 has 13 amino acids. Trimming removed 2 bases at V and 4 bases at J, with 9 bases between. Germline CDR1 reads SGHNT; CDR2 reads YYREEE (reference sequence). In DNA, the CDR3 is TGTGCCAGCAGCTTTTTAGGGGGAGAGACCCAGTACTTC. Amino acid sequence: CASSFLGGETQYF. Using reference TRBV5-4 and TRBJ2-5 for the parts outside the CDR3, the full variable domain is ETGVTQSPTHLIKTRGQQVTLRCSSQSGHNTVSWYQQALGQGPQFIFQYYREEENGRGNFPPRFSGLQFPNYSSELNVNALELDDSALYLCASSFLGGETQYFGPGTRLLVL.

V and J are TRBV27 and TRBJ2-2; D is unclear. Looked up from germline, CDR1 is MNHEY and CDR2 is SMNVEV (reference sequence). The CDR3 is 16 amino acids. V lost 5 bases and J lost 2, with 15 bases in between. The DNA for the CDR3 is TGTGCCAGCAGTCCCCCGCCCGGACCAAACACCGGGGAGCTGTTTTTT. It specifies CASSPPPGPNTGELFF.

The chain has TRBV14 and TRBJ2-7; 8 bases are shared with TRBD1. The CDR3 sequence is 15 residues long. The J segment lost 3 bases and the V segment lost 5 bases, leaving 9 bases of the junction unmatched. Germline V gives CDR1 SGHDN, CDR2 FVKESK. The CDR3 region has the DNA TGTGCCAGCAGCAGCCGGACAGGGTCCTTCTACGAGCAGTACTTC. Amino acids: CASSSRTGSFYEQYF.

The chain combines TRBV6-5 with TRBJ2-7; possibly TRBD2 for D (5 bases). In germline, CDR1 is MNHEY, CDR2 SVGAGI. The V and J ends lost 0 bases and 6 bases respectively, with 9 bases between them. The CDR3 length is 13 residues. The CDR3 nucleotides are TGTGCCAGCAGTTACTCGAGGAGCGGCGAGCAGTACTTC. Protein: CASSYSRSGEQYF.

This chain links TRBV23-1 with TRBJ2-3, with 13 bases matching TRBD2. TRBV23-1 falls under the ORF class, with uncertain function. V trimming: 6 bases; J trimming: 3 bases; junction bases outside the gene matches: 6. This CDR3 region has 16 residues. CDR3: CASRGGTSGVTDTQYF. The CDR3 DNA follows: TGCGCCAGCAGGGGGGGGACTAGCGGGGTGACAGATACGCAGTATTTT.

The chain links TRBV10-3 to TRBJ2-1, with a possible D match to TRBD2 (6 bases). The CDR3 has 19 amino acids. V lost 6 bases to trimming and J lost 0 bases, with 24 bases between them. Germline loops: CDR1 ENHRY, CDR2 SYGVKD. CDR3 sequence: CAIRDGGSHVKISYNEQFF. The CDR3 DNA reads TGTGCCATCAGAGATGGGGGGTCACATGTCAAAATCTCCTACAATGAGCAGTTCTTC.

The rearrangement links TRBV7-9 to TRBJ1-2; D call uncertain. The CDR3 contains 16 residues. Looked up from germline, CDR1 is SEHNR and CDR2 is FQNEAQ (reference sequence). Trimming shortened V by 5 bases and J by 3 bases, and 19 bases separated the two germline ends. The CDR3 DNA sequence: TGTGCCAGCAGCCCCAATCCCTCCTGGAGGTACTATGGCTACACCTTC. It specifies CASSPNPSWRYYGYTF.

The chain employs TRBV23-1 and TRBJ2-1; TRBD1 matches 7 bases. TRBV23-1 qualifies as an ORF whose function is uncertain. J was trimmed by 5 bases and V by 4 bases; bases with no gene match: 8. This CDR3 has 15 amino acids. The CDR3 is CASSRIRDRNNEQFF. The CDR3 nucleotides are TGCGCCAGCAGTCGGATCCGGGACAGAAACAATGAGCAGTTCTTC.

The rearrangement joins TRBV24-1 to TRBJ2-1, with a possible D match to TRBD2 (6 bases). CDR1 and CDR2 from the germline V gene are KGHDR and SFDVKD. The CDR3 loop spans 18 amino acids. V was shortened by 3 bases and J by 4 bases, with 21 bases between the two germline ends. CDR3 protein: CATSDPSPTSLSYNEQFF. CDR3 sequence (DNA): TGTGCCACCAGTGATCCCTCTCCCACTAGCCTCTCGTACAATGAGCAGTTCTTC.